This T cell receptor beta chain was sequenced for a study of shared clonotypes between healthy human individuals. Study-wide results and caveats: Roughly 4.6% of naive CD4 clonotypes were common to a few donors. Sequencing depth was predicted to influence how clonotypes are shared among donors.

Naive CD8 cells lacked CD45RO and underwent positive selection for CCR7, leaving out terminally differentiated effector memory CD45RA+ cells. This CDR3 is 17 amino acids long. V trimming: 6 bases; J trimming: 5 bases; junction bases outside the gene matches: 16. Germline V gives CDR1 MNHEY, CDR2 SMNVEV (reference sequence). This was a deep-level run. Using immunoSEQ multiplex PCR, the repertoire was profiled, and TCRdb retains in-frame clones only, with some absent. The data hold roughly 2.1 million clones, with roughly 91% observed a single time. Of note for this clone: What it binds is not known.

The V gene is TRBV27, the J gene TRBJ2-5, with 9 bases that match TRBD2. The sequence came from a man between 18 and 29 years old in good health. Some clones in this sample may be carry-over from other donors' samples. The sample consisted of naive CD8+ T cells from PBMCs. The CDR3 protein is CASSLTRVAGVKETQYF. In DNA, the CDR3 is TGTGCCAGCAGCCTCACCAGGGTAGCGGGAGTTAAGGAGACCCAGTACTTC.